A selection of T cell receptor beta chains follows, all from one sample in a study of blood T cell repertoires in COVID-19. TCRdb's table, derived via immunoSEQ multiplex PCR, lists solely in-frame clones and lacks some. The data show approximately 250,000 clones, approximately 84% seen once. Sequenced material: peripheral blood. Receptors were obtained from a man aged 50 to 59 with acute or convalescent COVID-19. Both conserved end residues are part of each CDR3. The D gene is left open where the match is weak. The listing skips clone size in some rows; elsewhere it reads once, few, many or a size class.

few	-	TRBV13	TRBJ2-3	CASSPTVASTDTQYF	TGTGCCAGCAGCCCGACAGTGGCTAGCACAGATACGCAGTATTTT
-	TRBD1	TRBV24-1	TRBJ2-4	CATMDRGVRGSGKNIQYF	TGTGCCACCATGGACAGGGGCGTAAGGGGTAGCGGCAAAAACATTCAGTACTTC
-	TRBD2	TRBV30	TRBJ2-1	CAWRYRTAGEKFF	TGTGCCTGGCGATACCGAACGGCGGGAGAAAAGTTCTTC
-	TRBD2	TRBV27	TRBJ2-3	CASRPLAGGKDTQYF	TGTGCCAGCAGACCTTTAGCGGGAGGAAAAGATACGCAGTATTTT
-	TRBD1	TRBV5-1	TRBJ1-6	CASSQGQGTNSPLHF	TGCGCCAGCAGCCAGGGACAGGGGACTAATTCACCCCTCCACTTT
-	-	TRBV6-5	TRBJ1-1	CATVRGTEAFF	TGTGCCACTGTCCGGGGAACTGAAGCTTTCTTT
-	TRBD2	TRBV3-1/TRBV3-2	TRBJ2-7	CASSLQPGLAYEQYF	TGTGCCAGCAGCCTGCAACCGGGACTAGCCTACGAGCAGTACTTC
once	-	TRBV28	TRBJ1-2	CASSLLDFGNYGYTF	TGTGCCAGCAGTTTACTAGATTTCGGCAACTATGGCTACACCTTC
-	-	TRBV7-8	TRBJ2-1	CASSSYRGTTTGHAYNEQFF	TGTGCCAGCAGCTCCTACCGGGGCACCACCACAGGGCATGCCTACAATGAGCAGTTCTTC
-	TRBD1	TRBV9	TRBJ1-2	CASSVGQGEGYTF	TGTGCCAGCAGCGTAGGACAGGGGGAGGGCTACACCTTC
-	-	TRBV27	TRBJ2-7	CASSLSLAAEQYF	TGTGCCAGCAGTTTATCTTTAGCGGCCGAGCAGTACTTC
-	TRBD1	TRBV11-1	TRBJ2-7	CASSLGSRGRGEQYF	TGTGCCAGCAGCTTAGGATCCAGGGGGCGAGGCGAGCAGTACTTC
-	-	TRBV14	TRBJ2-7	CASSLAGVSYEQYF	TGTGCCAGCAGCCTTGCAGGCGTCTCCTACGAGCAGTACTTC
once	-	TRBV19	TRBJ1-4	CASSIQDSEKLFF	TGTGCCAGTAGTATACAGGATTCTGAAAAACTGTTTTTT
-	-	TRBV2	TRBJ2-7	CASSLETASSYEQYF	TGTGCCAGCAGTCTAGAGACCGCGAGCTCCTACGAGCAGTACTTC
few	TRBD2	TRBV4-1	TRBJ2-7	CASSEGTSGYEQYF	TGCGCCAGCAGCGAAGGGACTAGCGGGTACGAGCAGTACTTC
-	TRBD2	TRBV10-3	TRBJ2-7	CAISGTSGEQYF	TGTGCCATCAGTGGGACTAGCGGCGAGCAGTACTTC
-	TRBD1	TRBV7-6	TRBJ2-7	CASSLIGNSGTGMGEQYF	TGTGCCAGCAGCTTAATCGGAAACTCCGGGACAGGGATGGGCGAGCAGTACTTC
-	-	TRBV4-2	TRBJ1-4	CASSQDQLGGQVKLFF	TGTGCCAGCAGCCAAGATCAACTAGGCGGCCAGGTAAAACTGTTTTTT
-	-	TRBV19	TRBJ2-7	CATSQGPAAVYEQYF	TGTGCCACCTCCCAGGGTCCGGCGGCGGTTTACGAGCAGTACTTC
-	-	TRBV3-1/TRBV3-2	TRBJ1-4	CASSHPETANEKLFF	TGTGCCAGCAGCCATCCCGAGACAGCCAATGAAAAACTGTTTTTT
-	TRBD1	TRBV7-8	TRBJ2-7	CASSLEGRTGTYEQYF	TGTGCCAGCAGCTTAGAAGGCAGGACAGGGACCTACGAGCAGTACTTC
-	-	TRBV2	TRBJ2-7	CASSGAGNSYEQYF	TGTGCCAGCAGTGGGGCAGGGAACTCCTACGAGCAGTACTTC
-	-	TRBV5-6	TRBJ1-2	CASRPAGVVYGYTF	TGTGCCAGCAGACCAGCCGGGGTCGTCTATGGCTACACCTTC
-	-	TRBV27	TRBJ2-7	CASSFGGLNEQYF	TGTGCCAGCAGTTTCGGGGGTCTGAACGAGCAGTACTTC
-	-	TRBV28	TRBJ1-2	CASTSRASYGYTF	TGTGCCAGCACCAGCAGGGCTAGCTATGGCTACACCTTC
-	TRBD1	TRBV3-1/TRBV3-2	TRBJ1-3	CASSRGQGVTGNTIYF	TGTGCCAGCAGCCGCGGACAGGGGGTGACTGGAAACACCATATATTTT
-	-	TRBV6-1	TRBJ1-5	CASSEQGPDGYQPQHF	TGTGCCAGCAGTGAACAGGGTCCGGACGGGTATCAGCCCCAGCATTTT
-	-	TRBV6-1	TRBJ2-7	CASSEAGQYEQYF	TGTGCCAGCAGTGAAGCGGGCCAGTACGAGCAGTACTTC
-	-	TRBV7-9	TRBJ1-3	CASSLDSAGNTIYF	TGTGCCAGCAGCTTAGATTCCGCTGGAAACACCATATATTTT
once	TRBD1	TRBV5-5	TRBJ1-2	CASSLGGTGTVYGYTF	TGTGCCAGCAGCTTGGGAGGGACAGGGACTGTTTATGGCTACACCTTC
-	-	TRBV7-9	TRBJ1-2	CASSLKQGNHGYTF	TGTGCCAGCAGCTTAAAGCAGGGAAACCATGGCTACACCTTC
-	TRBD1	TRBV12-3/TRBV12-4	TRBJ1-1	CASRSQGATEAFF	TGTGCCAGCAGAAGTCAGGGGGCCACTGAAGCTTTCTTT
-	-	TRBV19	TRBJ1-1	CATGRGPNAEAFF	TGTGCCACCGGCAGGGGCCCCAATGCTGAAGCTTTCTTT
-	-	TRBV6-6	TRBJ2-2	CASSLIRVSGELFF	TGTGCCAGCAGCCTGATACGGGTTTCCGGGGAGCTGTTTTTT
-	-	TRBV4-1	TRBJ2-4	CASSQDRQGGGNIQYF	TGCGCCAGCAGCCAAGATAGGCAGGGGGGAGGAAACATTCAGTACTTC
-	TRBD1	TRBV30	TRBJ1-1	CAWSLGQGPNTEAFF	TGTGCCTGGAGTCTCGGACAGGGCCCGAACACTGAAGCTTTCTTT
-	-	TRBV7-8	TRBJ2-3	CASSLISADTQYF	TGTGCCAGCAGCTTAATCAGCGCAGATACGCAGTATTTT
-	-	TRBV3-1/TRBV3-2	TRBJ2-2	CASSQAQNTGELFF	TGTGCCAGCAGCCAAGCACAGAACACCGGGGAGCTGTTTTTT
-	TRBD1	TRBV5-5	TRBJ1-2	CASSLVGGEGYTF	TGTGCCAGCAGCTTAGTAGGGGGCGAGGGCTACACCTTC
-	-	TRBV3-1/TRBV3-2	TRBJ1-1	CASGQLGGKGPGAFF	TGTGCCAGCGGCCAATTAGGTGGAAAGGGGCCGGGAGCTTTCTTT
-	-	TRBV2	TRBJ2-4	CASSSHPGDLAKNIQYF	TGTGCCAGCAGCTCTCATCCGGGGGATCTAGCCAAAAACATTCAGTACTTC
-	TRBD1	TRBV5-1	TRBJ1-4	CASSTTGGNEKLFF	TGCGCCAGCAGCACTACAGGGGGGAATGAAAAACTGTTTTTT
once	-	TRBV7-6	TRBJ2-7	CASSLLGWGVYEQYF	TGTGCCAGCAGCTTATTGGGGTGGGGGGTCTACGAGCAGTACTTC
-	TRBD1	TRBV5-6	TRBJ1-6	CASSWGDSPYSPLHF	TGTGCCAGCAGCTGGGGGGACAGCCCCTATTCACCCCTCCACTTT
-	-	TRBV5-1	TRBJ1-1	CASSLAPTGMNTEAFF	TGCGCCAGCAGCTTGGCCCCTACAGGAATGAACACTGAAGCTTTCTTT